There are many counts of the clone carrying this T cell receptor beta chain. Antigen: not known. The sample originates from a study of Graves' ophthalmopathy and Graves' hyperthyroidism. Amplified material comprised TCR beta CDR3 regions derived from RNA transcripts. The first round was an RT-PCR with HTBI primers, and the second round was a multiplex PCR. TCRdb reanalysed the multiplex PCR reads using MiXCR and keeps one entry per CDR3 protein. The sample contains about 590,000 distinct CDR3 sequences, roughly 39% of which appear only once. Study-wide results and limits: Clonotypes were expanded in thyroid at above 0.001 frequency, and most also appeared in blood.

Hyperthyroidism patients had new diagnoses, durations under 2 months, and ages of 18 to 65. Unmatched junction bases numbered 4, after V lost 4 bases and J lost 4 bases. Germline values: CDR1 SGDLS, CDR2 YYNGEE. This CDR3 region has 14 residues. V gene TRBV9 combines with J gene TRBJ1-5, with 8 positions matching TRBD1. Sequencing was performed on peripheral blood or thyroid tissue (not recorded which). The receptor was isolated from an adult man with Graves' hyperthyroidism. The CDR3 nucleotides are TGTGCCAGCAGCCCGGACAGGGAAAATCAGCCCCAGCATTTT. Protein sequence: CASSPDRENQPQHF. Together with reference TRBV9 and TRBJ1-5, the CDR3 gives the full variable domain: DSGVTQTPKHLITATGQRVTLRCSPRSGDLSVYWYQQSLDQGLQFLIQYYNGEERAKGNILERFSAQQFPDLHSELNLSSLELGDSALYFCASSPDRENQPQHFGDGTRLSIL.